This record concerns one TCR beta chain sequence. This clonotype has just a few counts. The clone's antigen remains unknown. No qualities accompany the bases; no much larger clone lies one base away. Every donor in the study was a healthy Caucasian. Three pairs of female monozygotic twins, all aged 18 to 29 years, made up the twin cohort. The RNA used for TCR libraries was isolated from peripheral blood mononuclear cells. The protocol used for the library was 5' RACE. Sequencing was carried out with an Illumina HiSeq 2000. Template switching introduced a universal primer binding site; the final cDNA contained a unique molecular identifier, enabling accurate counting of TCR cDNA molecules. Specific primers in the conserved constant-segment region were used to synthesize first-strand cDNA for the TCR alpha and beta chains. Each cDNA library was double barcoded, with a SMART-Mk sample barcode plus Illumina barcodes, to control for contamination. TruSeq adapter sequences, together with Illumina sample barcodes, were added in two successive PCR steps. The TCR alpha and beta cDNA libraries were sequenced on the Illumina HiSeq platform using custom primers. Under the source paper's analysis protocol: Unique molecular identifiers were extracted from raw reads with MiGEC, and CDR3 positions were determined with MiXCR. For each individual, recombination models were inferred using an EM algorithm with the repgenHMM and IGoR tools. Shared clonotype analysis was performed with the tcR package in R, normalizing sharing by the product of cloneset sizes. To study raw recombination without the effects of thymic and clonal selection, out-of-frame nonproductive sequences were analyzed. TCRdb trimmed the raw reads at Q25, called clones with MiXCR and kept productive beta chains. Every CDR3 protein is listed once, alongside the most common genes and DNA of its rows. The V and J calls were determined by TCRdb, not by the authors. This sample is represented by around 680,000 distinct CDR3 sequences; over 8.5% of them were singletons. The biggest ten clones account for 0.98% of the sample.

This record comes from a study of identical twins (dated by TCRdb to the mid-2010s). Background for the entire study: TCR alpha and beta repertoires from monozygotic twins, unrelated adults of various ages and cord blood were deep-sequenced to test whether fetal clonotypes persist. To rule out contamination, the twin experiments were replicated at different times with different library preparation protocols.

Overall study outcomes, separate from this receptor: Fewer insertions were carried by abundant cord blood beta clonotypes; a weaker similar trend was observed in young adult naive repertoires, while no such trend was observed in memory repertoires. Because the same donors could not be followed over many years, conclusions were based on cross-sectional statistical analysis. Invariant T cells such as MAIT and iNKT could partly confound zero-insertion analyses, although diverse VJ usage argued against such confounding for most clonotypes. A weaker excess of twin sharing was found in beta out-of-frame sequences because the signal-to-noise ratio was lowered by fewer shared sequences. Out-of-frame TCR alpha sequences shared between twins showed an excess of low generation-probability sequences compared with coincidental sharing between unrelated individuals. Out-of-frame TCR alpha sharing in monozygotic twins was systematically underestimated by recombination models, whereas sharing between unrelated individuals was in agreement with the recombination models.

CDR1 MNHEY and CDR2 SVGEGT were looked up in the germline V gene. The CDR3 goes from the cysteine to the phenylalanine over 15 residues. The kept DNA is CDR3 alone, 45 bases in frame from the first base. Ends trimmed: V by 5 bases, J by 5 bases; bases unmatched to a gene: 10. The same data also contributed to another study, on yellow fever vaccine responses in identical twins. Drawing on the second study: According to the authors, the vaccine-induced T cell response in identical twins seemed to be partly convergent and partly specific to each individual. Focusing on identical twins, the study followed the T cell clones that responded to the vaccine, and did so with precision.

Sequencing was carried out using PBMCs. This sequence originates from a woman between 18 and 29 years old in good health. The sequence joins TRBV6-2 or TRBV6-3 to TRBJ2-5, and TRBD1 matches 8 of the central bases. The CDR3 sequence is CASSRLGQGVETQYF. The DNA sequence follows: TGTGCCAGCAGTCGGCTTGGACAGGGTGTCGAGACCCAGTACTTC.